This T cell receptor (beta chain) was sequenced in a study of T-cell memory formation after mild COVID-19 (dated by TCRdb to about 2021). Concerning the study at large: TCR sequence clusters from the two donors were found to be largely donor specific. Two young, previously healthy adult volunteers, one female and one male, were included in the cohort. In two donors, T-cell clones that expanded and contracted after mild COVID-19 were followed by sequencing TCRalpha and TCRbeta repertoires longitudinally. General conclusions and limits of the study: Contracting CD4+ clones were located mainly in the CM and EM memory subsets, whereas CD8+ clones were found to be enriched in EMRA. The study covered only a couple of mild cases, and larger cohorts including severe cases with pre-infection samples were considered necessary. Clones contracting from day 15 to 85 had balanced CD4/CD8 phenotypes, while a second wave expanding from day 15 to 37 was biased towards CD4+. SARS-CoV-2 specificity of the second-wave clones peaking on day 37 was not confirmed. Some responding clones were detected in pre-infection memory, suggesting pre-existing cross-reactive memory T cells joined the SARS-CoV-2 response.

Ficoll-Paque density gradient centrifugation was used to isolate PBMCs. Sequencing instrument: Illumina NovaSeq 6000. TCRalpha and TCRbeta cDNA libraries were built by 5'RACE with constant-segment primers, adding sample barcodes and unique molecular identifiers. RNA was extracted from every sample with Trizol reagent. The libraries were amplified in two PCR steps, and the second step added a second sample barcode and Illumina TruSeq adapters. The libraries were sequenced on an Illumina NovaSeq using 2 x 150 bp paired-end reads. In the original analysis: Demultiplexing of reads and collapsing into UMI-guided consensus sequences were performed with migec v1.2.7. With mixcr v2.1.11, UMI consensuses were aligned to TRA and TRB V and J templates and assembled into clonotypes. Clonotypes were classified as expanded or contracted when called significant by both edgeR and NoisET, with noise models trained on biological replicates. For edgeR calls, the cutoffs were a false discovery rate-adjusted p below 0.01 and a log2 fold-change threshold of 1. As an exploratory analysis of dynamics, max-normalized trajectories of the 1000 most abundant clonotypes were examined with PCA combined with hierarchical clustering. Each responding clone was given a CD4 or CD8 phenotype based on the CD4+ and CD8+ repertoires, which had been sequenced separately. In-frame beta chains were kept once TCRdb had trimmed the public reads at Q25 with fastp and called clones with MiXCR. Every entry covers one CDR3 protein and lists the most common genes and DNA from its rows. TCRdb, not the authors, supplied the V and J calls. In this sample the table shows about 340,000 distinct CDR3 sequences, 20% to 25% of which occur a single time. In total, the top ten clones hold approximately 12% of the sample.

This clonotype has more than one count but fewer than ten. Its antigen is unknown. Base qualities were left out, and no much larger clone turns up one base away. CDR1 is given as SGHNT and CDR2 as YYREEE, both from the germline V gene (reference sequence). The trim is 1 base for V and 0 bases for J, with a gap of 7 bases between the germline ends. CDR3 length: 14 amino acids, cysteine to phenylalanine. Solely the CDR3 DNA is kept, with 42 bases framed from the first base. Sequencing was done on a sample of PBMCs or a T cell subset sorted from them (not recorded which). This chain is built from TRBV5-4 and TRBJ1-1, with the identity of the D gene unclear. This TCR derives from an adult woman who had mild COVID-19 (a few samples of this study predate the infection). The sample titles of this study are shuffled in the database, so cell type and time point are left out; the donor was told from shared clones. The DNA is TGTGCCAGCAGCTTGTCCGGAATGAACACTGAAGCTTTCTTT. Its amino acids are CASSLSGMNTEAFF.